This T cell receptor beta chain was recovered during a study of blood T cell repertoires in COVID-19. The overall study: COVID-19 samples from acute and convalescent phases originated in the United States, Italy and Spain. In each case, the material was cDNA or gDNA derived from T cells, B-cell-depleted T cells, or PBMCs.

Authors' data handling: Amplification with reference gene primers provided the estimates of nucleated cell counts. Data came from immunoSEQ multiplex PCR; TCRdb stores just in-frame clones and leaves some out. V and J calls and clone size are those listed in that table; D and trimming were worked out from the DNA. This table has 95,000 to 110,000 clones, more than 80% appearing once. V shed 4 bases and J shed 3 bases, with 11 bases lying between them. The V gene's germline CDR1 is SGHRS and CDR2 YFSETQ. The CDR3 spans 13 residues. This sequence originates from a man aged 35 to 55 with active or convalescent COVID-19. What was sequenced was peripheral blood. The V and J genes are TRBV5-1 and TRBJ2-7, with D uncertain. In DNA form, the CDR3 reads TGCGCCAGCAGCCTCGGTCCCGGCTACGAGCAGTACTTC. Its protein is CASSLGPGYEQYF.